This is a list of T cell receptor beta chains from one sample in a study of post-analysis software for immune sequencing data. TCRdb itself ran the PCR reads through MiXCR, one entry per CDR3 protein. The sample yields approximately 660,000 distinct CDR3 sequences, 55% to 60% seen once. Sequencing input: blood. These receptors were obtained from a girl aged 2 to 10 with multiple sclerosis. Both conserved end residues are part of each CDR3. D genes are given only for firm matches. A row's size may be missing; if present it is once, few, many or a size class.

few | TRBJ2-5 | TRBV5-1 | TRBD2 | TGCGCCAGCAGCTCGGGAGGGGGGCGAGGAGAGACCCAGTACTTC | CASSSGGGRGETQYF
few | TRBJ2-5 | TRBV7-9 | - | TGTGCCAGCAGCTTCCGGGACCAAGAGACCCAGTACTTC | CASSFRDQETQYF
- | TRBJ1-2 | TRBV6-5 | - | TGTGCCAGCAGTTACTCTGGATTTTCCTATGGCTACACCTTC | CASSYSGFSYGYTF
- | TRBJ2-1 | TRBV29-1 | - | TGCAGCGTCGGGCCTAGCCCCAATGAGCAGTTCTTC | CSVGPSPNEQFF
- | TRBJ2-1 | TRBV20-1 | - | TGCAGTGCTAATCTCGACGTCAATGAGCAGTTCTTC | CSANLDVNEQFF
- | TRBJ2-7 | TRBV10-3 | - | TGTGCCATCAGTCCCCAAACGGGAAAGGGTAACGAGCAGTACTTC | CAISPQTGKGNEQYF
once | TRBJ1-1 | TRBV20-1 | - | TGCAGTGCTAGAGATCGGCGGTTAGGGACTGAAGCTTTCTTT | CSARDRRLGTEAFF
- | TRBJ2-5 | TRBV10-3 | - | TGTGCCATCGGAGAGAGGGTACAAGAGACCCAGTACTTC | CAIGERVQETQYF
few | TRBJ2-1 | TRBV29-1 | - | TGCAGCGTTGTTGGGAATGAGCAGTTCTTC | CSVVGNEQFF
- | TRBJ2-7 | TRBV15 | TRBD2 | TGTGCCACCAGCAGGGAATTAGCGGGGTCGCCCTACGAGCAGTACTTC | CATSRELAGSPYEQYF
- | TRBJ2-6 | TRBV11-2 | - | TGTGCCAGCAGCTCCGTCCACACAGGTGCAGGGGCCAACGTCCTGACTTTC | CASSSVHTGAGANVLTF
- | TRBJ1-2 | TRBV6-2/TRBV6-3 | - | TGTGCCACCGGGGACGGCGCTAACTATGGCTACACCTTC | CATGDGANYGYTF
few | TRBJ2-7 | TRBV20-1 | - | TGCAGTGCTAGAGATCTAGCGAATTCCTACAAGCAGTACTTC | CSARDLANSYKQYF
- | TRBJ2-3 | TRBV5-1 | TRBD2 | TGCGCCAGCAGCCGTACCGGAGCGGGGGGGTACACAGATACGCAGTATTTT | CASSRTGAGGYTDTQYF
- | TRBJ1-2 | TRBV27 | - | TGTGCCAGCAGTTACAGGGCTTTCAGCTATGGCTACACCTTC | CASSYRAFSYGYTF
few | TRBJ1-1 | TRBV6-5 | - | TGTGCCAGCAGGCCCCCCTCACGAGGGACTGAAGCTTTCTTT | CASRPPSRGTEAFF
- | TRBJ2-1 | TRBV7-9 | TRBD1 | TGTGCCAGCAGCTTCGGACAGGGGGTTGAGGAGCAGTTCTTC | CASSFGQGVEEQFF
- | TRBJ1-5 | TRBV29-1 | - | TGCAGCGCCGGATCGGACGGAGGGGACAACCAGCCCCAGCATTTT | CSAGSDGGDNQPQHF
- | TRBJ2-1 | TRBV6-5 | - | TGTGCCAGCAGTTACTCCCCGGACCAGTCCTACAATGAGCAGTTCTTC | CASSYSPDQSYNEQFF
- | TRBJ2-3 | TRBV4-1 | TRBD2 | TGCGCCAGCAGCCCCCACGGAGTAGCGGGAGCAGATACGCAGTATTTT | CASSPHGVAGADTQYF
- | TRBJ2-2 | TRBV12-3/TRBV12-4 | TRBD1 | TGTGCCAGCAGTTCCTATCGGACAGGGTTTACCGGGGAGCTGTTTTTT | CASSSYRTGFTGELFF
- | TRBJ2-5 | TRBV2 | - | TGTGCCACCCCTCGAGAGGGGGGGGTAGAGACCCAGTACTTC | CATPREGGVETQYF
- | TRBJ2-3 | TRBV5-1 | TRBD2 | TGCGCCAGCAGCTTCTCCGAAGCGGGGGTACTTGATACGCAGTATTTT | CASSFSEAGVLDTQYF
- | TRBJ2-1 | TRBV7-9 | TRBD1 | TGTGCCAGCAGTCAACCCGGGACAGGGAATGAGCAGTTCTTC | CASSQPGTGNEQFF
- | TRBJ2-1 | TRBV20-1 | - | TGCAGTGCTAGCGGGGAAAGCTCCTACAATGAGCAGTTCTTC | CSASGESSYNEQFF
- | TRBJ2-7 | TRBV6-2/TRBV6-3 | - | TGTGCCAGCATCGGGTCCGAATGGGGGGTCTCCTACGAGCAGTACTTC | CASIGSEWGVSYEQYF
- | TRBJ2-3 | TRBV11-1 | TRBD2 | TGTGCCAGCAGCTTAGGCGGGAGCGGCGGGGATACGCAGTATTTT | CASSLGGSGGDTQYF
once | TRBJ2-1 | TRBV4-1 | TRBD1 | TGCGCCAGCAGCCAAGATCTAACAGGGGGCATTTCCTACAATGAGCAGTTCTTC | CASSQDLTGGISYNEQFF
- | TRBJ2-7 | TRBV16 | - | TGTGCCAGCAGCCACCGACAGGACGAGCAGTACTTC | CASSHRQDEQYF
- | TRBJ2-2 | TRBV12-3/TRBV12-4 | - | TGTGCCAGCAGGCCGACAGTGAACACCGGGGAGCTGTTTTTT | CASRPTVNTGELFF
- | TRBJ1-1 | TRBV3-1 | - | TGTGCCAGCAGCCAAGAAGGGGCCACTGAAGCTTTCTTT | CASSQEGATEAFF
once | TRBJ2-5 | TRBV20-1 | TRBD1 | TGCAGTGCTAGAGCCACAGGGGGCATTGAGACCCAGTACTTC | CSARATGGIETQYF
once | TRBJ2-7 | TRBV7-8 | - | TGTGCCAGCAGCTTAAGCGGCCGGAGTCGGGGCAGCGAGCAGTACTTC | CASSLSGRSRGSEQYF
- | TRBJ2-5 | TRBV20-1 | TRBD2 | TGCAGTGCTAGAGATCTGAGCGGGAGACTAGAGACCCAGTACTTC | CSARDLSGRLETQYF
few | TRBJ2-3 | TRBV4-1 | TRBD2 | TGCGCCAGCAGCCAAGATCCCCTAGCGGAGACTCCTAGCACAGATACGCAGTATTTT | CASSQDPLAETPSTDTQYF
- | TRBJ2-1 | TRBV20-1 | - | TGCAGTGCTAGCGGCCAGAGCCGTCCCAATGAGCAGTTCTTC | CSASGQSRPNEQFF
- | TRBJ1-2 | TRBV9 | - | TGTGCCAGCAGCCCCCCTTCCCCGGGCGGCTACACCTTC | CASSPPSPGGYTF
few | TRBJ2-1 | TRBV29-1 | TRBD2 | TGCAGCGTCCCGGGACTAGCAAGGAATGAGCAGTTCTTC | CSVPGLARNEQFF
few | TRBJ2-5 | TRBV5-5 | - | TGTGCCAGCAGCTTGAGTCGGGATTCGGAGACCCAGTACTTC | CASSLSRDSETQYF
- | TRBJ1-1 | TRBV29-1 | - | TGCAGCGTTGTTATAAGGAAGACCAGCATGAACACTGAAGCTTTCTTT | CSVVIRKTSMNTEAFF
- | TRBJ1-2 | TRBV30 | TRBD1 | TGTGCCTGGAGAGAAGGGACAGGGGTGTTTAATGGCTACACCTTC | CAWREGTGVFNGYTF
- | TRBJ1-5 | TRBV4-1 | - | TGCGCCAGCAGCCAAGCGTCGGGGGGGTCGGGTCAGCCCCAGCATTTT | CASSQASGGSGQPQHF
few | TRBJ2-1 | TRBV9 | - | TGTGCCAGCAGCGTAGCTCCGGCCCCGGACTACAATGAGCAGTTCTTC | CASSVAPAPDYNEQFF
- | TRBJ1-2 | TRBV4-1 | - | TGCGCCAGCAGCACAGGACAGTCTCGCTACACCTTC | CASSTGQSRYTF
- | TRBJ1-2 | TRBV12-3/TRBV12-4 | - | TGTGCCAGCAGCCCAGGGACTTTGGGCTATGGCTACACCTTC | CASSPGTLGYGYTF
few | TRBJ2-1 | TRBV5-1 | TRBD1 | TGCGCCAGCAGGTTGTTCCGGGACAGCCCCTACAATGAGCAGTTCTTC | CASRLFRDSPYNEQFF
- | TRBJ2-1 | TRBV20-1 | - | TGCAGTGCTCGAGGGAATTACAACAATGAGCAGTTCTTC | CSARGNYNNEQFF
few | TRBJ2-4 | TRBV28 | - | TGTGCCACCGCCTTCCAGGGCCTAGCCAAAAACATTCAGTACTTC | CATAFQGLAKNIQYF
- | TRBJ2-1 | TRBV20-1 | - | TGCAGTGCTAGAGGTCTAGATAGTGGCAATGAGCAGTTCTTC | CSARGLDSGNEQFF
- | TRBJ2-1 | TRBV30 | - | TGTGCCTGGGCCTGGAGCTCCTACAATGAGCAGTTCTTC | CAWAWSSYNEQFF
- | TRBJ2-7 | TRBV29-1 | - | TGCAGGGTAAATTTCGAAAACGAGCAGTACTTC | CRVNFENEQYF
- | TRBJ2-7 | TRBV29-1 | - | TGCAGCGTTGGACCGGGAGCGCTCGAGCAGTACTTC | CSVGPGALEQYF
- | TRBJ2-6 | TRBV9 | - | TGTGCCAGCAGCGGGGGGACGGCCTCTGGGGCCAACGTCCTGACTTTC | CASSGGTASGANVLTF